This entry lists 32 T cell receptor beta chains sequenced from one sample in a study of blood T cell repertoires in COVID-19. Only in-frame clones appear in the TCRdb table, and some are missing; sequencing was by immunoSEQ multiplex PCR. Of some 260,000 clones listed, about 91% were seen once; the top ten hold 5% to 6.5%. What was sequenced was peripheral blood. The receptor source for this set is a woman aged 30 to 39 with COVID-19, enrolled during active disease.

This chain uses TRBV21-1 with TRBJ2-7; TRBD2 reflects the table's D call only, with no check against the DNA. TRBV21-1 is given as a pseudogene. CDR3 length: 15 amino acids. Here the CDR3 reads CASNLAGGPNYEQYV. The CDR3 coding sequence is TGTGCCAGCAACTTGGCGGGAGGGCCTAACTACGAGCAGTACGTC.

J is TRBJ1-5 and V is TRBV6-5; D is unresolved. The V gene's germline CDR1 is MNHEY and CDR2 SVGAGI. CDR3 length equals 14 residues. V was clipped by 6 bases and J by 0 bases, with 9 bases between them. CDR3 coding DNA: TGTGCCAGCAGGCACAGTTATAGCAATCAGCCCCAGCATTTT. It specifies CASRHSYSNQPQHF.

The chain carries TRBV29-1 and TRBJ1-3; no definite D call. This CDR3 comprises 11 residues. Looked up from germline, CDR1 is SQVTM and CDR2 is ANQGSEA. V shed 4 bases and J shed 3 bases, with 4 bases lying between them. Here the CDR3 DNA reads TGCAGCGTTGTGAGTGGAAACACCATATATTTT. It translates to CSVVSGNTIYF.

The CDR3 is CASSTRGYEAFF. CDR3 DNA sequence: TGTGCCAGCAGCACCAGGGGGTATGAAGCTTTCTTT. The chain combines TRBV11-3 with TRBJ1-1; 7 bases match TRBD1. This CDR3 is built from 12 residues. Trimming at V came to 5 bases and at J to 7 bases, leaving 4 bases not matched to a gene. CDR1 is SGHNT, CDR2 YENEEA, per germline.

The chain combines TRBV6-5 with TRBJ1-6, with D maybe TRBD1 (5 bases). The CDR3 contains 15 residues. Looked up from germline, CDR1 is MNHEY and CDR2 is SVGAGI. V was pared by 7 bases and J by 7 bases, with 17 bases between. The CDR3 nucleotides read TGTGCCAGCATCTCCGGAGGGAGGGGAAATTCACCCCTCCACTTT. It encodes CASISGGRGNSPLHF.

Only a few counts were recorded for this clone. The CDR3 region is CASSLRLAGSSTDTQYF. The CDR3 region has the DNA TGTGCCAGCAGCTTGAGGCTAGCGGGGTCCTCCACAGATACGCAGTATTTT. V usage is TRBV5-5 and J usage is TRBJ2-3; 9 bases are a match to TRBD2. Trimming cost V 1 base and J 2 bases; bases outside gene matches: 8. The V gene's germline CDR1 is SGHKS and CDR2 YYEKEE (reference sequence). CDR3 size: 17 residues.

Regarding this clone: Other DNA sequences within the sample encode an identical CDR3. The chain employs TRBV7-2 and TRBJ1-5, with 7 bases matching TRBD1. This CDR3 contains 14 residues. Per germline, CDR1 SGHTA and CDR2 FQGNSA. V was pared by 6 bases and J by 2 bases, with 4 bases of the junction left unmatched. CDR3: CASSSTGGNQPQHF. DNA of the CDR3: TGTGCCAGCAGTAGTACAGGGGGCAATCAGCCCCAGCATTTT.

This chain uses TRBV11-2 with TRBJ2-3, with no clear D. The CDR3 totals 15 residues. CDR1 is SGHAT and CDR2 is FQNNGV in the germline V gene. Trimming left V 2 bases short and J 0 bases short, with 9 bases between. The CDR3 nucleotides read TGTGCCAGCAGCTTAACTGATCCTAGCACAGATACGCAGTATTTT. Its translation: CASSLTDPSTDTQYF.

The chain couples TRBV28 to TRBJ1-5, with 7 bases lining up with TRBD1. After removal of 4 bases from V and 8 bases from J, the junction contained 17 bases not matched to a gene. Germline V CDR1 and CDR2: MDHEN, SYDVKM. This CDR3 has 17 amino acids. The DNA of the CDR3 is TGTGCCAGCAGTTCCACGCAAAAAGGGGGCCGAGGTGAGCCCCAGCATTTT. As protein: CASSSTQKGGRGEPQHF.

V is TRBV20-1 and J is TRBJ2-3; D is possibly TRBD2 (5 bases). The V end lost 6 bases, the J end lost 6 bases, and 7 bases lay between the germline ends. Germline lookup yields CDR1 DFQATT and CDR2 SNEGSKA (reference sequence). The CDR3 covers 10 residues. CDR3 coding DNA: TGCAGTGCCGGGGTGGATACGCAGTATTTT. Protein product: CSAGVDTQYF.

This sequence joins TRBV12-3 or TRBV12-4 and TRBJ1-1; maybe TRBD1 (5 bases). The CDR3 loop spans 13 amino acids. The V and J ends lost 4 bases and 10 bases respectively, with 16 bases between them. CDR3 in DNA: TGTGCCAGCAGTTCGGGCCGGGGGGTGGGAGCTTTCTTT. Protein: CASSSGRGVGAFF.

This clone was picked up many times. V and J are TRBV6-6 and TRBJ1-2; 7 bases fit TRBD1. Germline trimming cut 5 bases from V and 4 bases from J; bases unmatched to any gene: 10. CDR1 is MNHNY, CDR2 SVGAGI, per germline (reference sequence). The CDR3 extends over 15 amino acids. As DNA, the CDR3 is TGTGCCAGCAGTGACCGACAGGGTGAGGTCTATGGCTACACCTTC. Translated, it gives CASSDRQGEVYGYTF.

The chain combines TRBV10-3 with TRBJ2-5; 9 positions match TRBD1. Losses at the gene ends were 4 bases for V and 3 bases for J; bases not matched to a gene: 9. CDR1 ENHRY and CDR2 SYGVKD come from the germline V gene. The CDR3 loop spans 16 amino acids. The CDR3 DNA follows: TGTGCCATCAGTGTCCCACTGGGACAGGGTGAAGAGACCCAGTACTTC. Protein sequence: CAISVPLGQGEETQYF.

V usage is TRBV6-1 and J usage is TRBJ2-6; TRBD1 is a possible D gene (5 bases). The V and J ends lost 3 bases and 3 bases respectively, with 6 bases between them. The CDR3 spans 14 residues. CDR1 is MNHNS, CDR2 SASEGT, per germline. The CDR3 loop reads CASSEGHGANVLTF. The CDR3 DNA reads TGTGCCAGCAGTGAGGGGCATGGGGCCAACGTCCTGACTTTC.

Only a few counts were recorded for this clone. The chain has TRBV10-1 and TRBJ1-2; D gene uncertain. The ends were cut back, 8 bases at V and 1 base at J, with 11 bases in the middle. Germline-derived CDR1 and CDR2 are WNHNN and SYGVQD (reference sequence). The CDR3 is made up of 13 amino acids. The CDR3 loop is CASAPGINYGYTF. CDR3 coding DNA: TGCGCCAGCGCCCCCGGGATTAACTATGGCTACACCTTC.

This rearrangement joins TRBV7-9 to TRBJ1-5; possibly TRBD1 for D (6 bases). Germline CDR1 and CDR2: SEHNR and FQNEAQ (reference sequence). This CDR3 has 16 amino acids. The germline V and J ends were trimmed by 1 base and 1 base, with 11 bases remaining between them. Here the CDR3 reads CASSLESRGSNQPQHF. The CDR3 coding sequence is TGTGCCAGCAGCTTAGAATCCAGGGGCAGCAATCAGCCCCAGCATTTT.

This clone has only one observation. For the CDR3, the DNA is TGCGCCAGCAGCCAACAGGGCCGAGATATGTACAATGAGCAGTTCTTC. Its protein is CASSQQGRDMYNEQFF. This chain connects TRBV4-3 to TRBJ2-1; TRBD1 is a possible D gene (5 bases). This CDR3 has 16 residues. Germline V lookup: CDR1 LGHNA, CDR2 YSLEER. V dropped 2 bases and J dropped 4 bases, with 15 bases sitting between them.

V usage is TRBV18 and J usage is TRBJ1-6; TRBD1 matches 8 bases. With 1 base clipped from V and 9 bases from J, the junction kept 8 bases outside the gene matches. The CDR3 is made up of 16 amino acids. Germline CDR1 is KGHSH and CDR2 is LQKENI. The CDR3 loop is CASSPRRDRSGSPLHF. The DNA for the CDR3 is TGTGCCAGCTCACCACGGAGGGACAGGAGTGGTTCACCCCTCCACTTT.

The chain combines TRBV7-2 with TRBJ2-5; 12 bases match TRBD2. The CDR3 totals 15 residues. Germline V gene sequence: CDR1 SGHTA, CDR2 FQGNSA. The J segment lost 5 bases and the V segment lost 5 bases, leaving 6 bases of the junction unmatched. CDR3 sequence (DNA): TGTGCCAGCAGCCCGACTAGCGGGAGCGGGGAGACCCAGTACTTC. This encodes CASSPTSGSGETQYF.

Worth noting for this clone: This sample includes further DNA sequences coding for the same CDR3. The gene calls are TRBV29-1 and TRBJ2-1; D is undetermined. The V gene's germline CDR1 is SQVTM and CDR2 ANQGSEA. V lost 6 bases and J 2 bases, leaving 11 bases between the germline ends. CDR3 length: 13 residues. CDR3 in DNA: TGCAGCGTAACCGGTACTACCTACAATGAGCAGTTCTTC. Translated: CSVTGTTYNEQFF.

This clone was detected once. The chain has TRBV6-5 and TRBJ1-1; 11 positions match TRBD1. The CDR3 has 15 residues. Trimming removed 5 bases from V and 4 bases from J; junction bases left unmatched: 6. Germline V gene data show CDR1 as MNHEY and CDR2 as SVGAGI. The CDR3 sequence is CASSPGTGGSTEAFF. The CDR3 DNA follows: TGTGCCAGCAGTCCTGGGACAGGGGGTAGCACTGAAGCTTTCTTT.

CDR3 nucleotides: TGCGCCAGCAGCCAAGAGGGCGGGGACAGGAGGGGTGGCTACACCTTC. This gives the protein CASSQEGGDRRGGYTF. The V and J genes are TRBV4-1 and TRBJ1-2, with 8 bases fitting TRBD1. V dropped 0 bases and J dropped 7; count of bases not matched to a gene: 10. The CDR3 extends over 16 amino acids. CDR1 MGHRA and CDR2 YSYEKL come from the germline V gene.

This clone was counted once. The rearrangement links TRBV6-2 or TRBV6-3 to TRBJ2-2, with 11 bases fitting TRBD2. The CDR3 totals 19 residues. The V gene's germline CDR1 is MNHEY and CDR2 SVGEGT. J lost 9 bases, V lost 5 bases, and 20 bases had no gene match. CDR3 DNA: TGTGCCAGCAGTCCCACCCGTCGTATACTAGCGGGAGTTTCCAGGGAGCTGTTTTTT. Translating gives CASSPTRRILAGVSRELFF.

The CDR3 loop reads CASRLGSHRNYGYTF. The CDR3 region has the DNA TGTGCCAGCAGGCTTGGATCCCACAGGAACTATGGCTACACCTTC. The chain couples TRBV5-6 to TRBJ1-2; possible D gene TRBD1, 5 bases. CDR1 is SGHDT and CDR2 is YYEEEE in the germline V gene. This CDR3 spans 15 amino acids. The V end was cut by 5 bases, the J end by 2 bases, with 16 bases between.

The CDR3 DNA sequence: TGTGCCAGCAGTGACCCCAGGGTAACGGGCTACACCTTC. Protein sequence: CASSDPRVTGYTF. This chain joins TRBV6-4 and TRBJ1-2; TRBD1 might be the D (5 bases). CDR1 is MRHNA, CDR2 SNTAGT, per germline. The CDR3 runs 13 residues. Trimming removed 2 bases from V and 8 bases from J, with 12 bases in between.

This rearrangement joins TRBV7-9 to TRBJ2-5; 11 nucleotides line up with TRBD2. Per the germline V gene, CDR1 is SEHNR and CDR2 is FQNEAQ (reference sequence). V gave up 2 bases and J gave up 5 bases; unmatched junction bases: 4. The CDR3 sequence is 15 residues long. The CDR3 loop reads CASSLTSGRGETQYF. Here the CDR3 DNA reads TGTGCCAGCAGCTTAACTAGCGGGAGAGGTGAGACCCAGTACTTC.

The J gene is TRBJ2-7, the V gene TRBV7-8; D possibly corresponds to TRBD1 (5 bases). V was clipped by 2 bases and J by 6 bases, with 11 bases between them. The CDR3 consists of 13 residues. Germline CDR1 SGHVS, CDR2 FQNEAQ. In DNA, the CDR3 is TGTGCCAGCAGCTTATCCAGGGTTTCCGAGCAGTACGTC. The encoded protein is CASSLSRVSEQYV.

This chain links TRBV27 with TRBJ2-3; 8 bases map to TRBD2. J gave up 1 base and V 5 bases, and 11 bases lay outside the gene matches. CDR1 is MNHEY and CDR2 is SMNVEV in the germline V gene (reference sequence). The CDR3 spans 17 residues. This chain's CDR3 is CASSLDIAGSGTDTQYF. Written as DNA, the CDR3 is TGTGCCAGCAGTCTTGACATAGCGGGATCGGGCACAGATACGCAGTATTTT.

This clone occurred a few times. The chain couples TRBV7-9 to TRBJ1-1, with unresolved D. Trimming shortened V by 1 base and J by 2 bases, and 5 bases separated the two germline ends. Germline V gives CDR1 SEHNR, CDR2 FQNEAQ (reference sequence). The CDR3 extends over 13 amino acids. The CDR3 coding sequence is TGTGCCAGCAGCTTAGTTGGCAACACTGAAGCTTTCTTT. Protein sequence: CASSLVGNTEAFF.

The genes are TRBV5-8 and TRBJ1-4, with D possibly matching TRBD1 (6 bases). Germline V gives CDR1 SGHTS, CDR2 YDEGEE. The CDR3 covers 15 residues. With 4 bases removed from V and 8 bases from J, the gap between germline ends came to 18 bases. The CDR3 region is CASSPRDTSSEKLFF. The CDR3, as DNA: TGTGCCAGCAGCCCAAGGGACACCTCATCCGAAAAACTGTTTTTT.

The chain uses TRBV18 and TRBJ2-7, with D possibly TRBD1 on 5 matching bases. Trimming shortened V by 1 base and J by 5 bases, and 9 bases separated the two germline ends. The CDR3 covers 13 residues. Germline CDR1 reads KGHSH; CDR2 reads LQKENI. As DNA, the CDR3 is TGTGCCAGCTCACCACAGGGGCAAAACGAGCAGTACTTC. This translates into CASSPQGQNEQYF.

The rearrangement joins TRBV27 to TRBJ2-1; the match to TRBD2 covers 8 bases. Germline-derived CDR1 and CDR2 are MNHEY and SMNVEV (reference sequence). V dropped 2 bases and J dropped 2; count of bases not matched to a gene: 5. This CDR3 has 16 amino acids. CDR3 region: CASSLEGSGTYNEQFF. As DNA, the CDR3 is TGTGCCAGCAGTTTAGAGGGTAGCGGGACCTACAATGAGCAGTTCTTC.